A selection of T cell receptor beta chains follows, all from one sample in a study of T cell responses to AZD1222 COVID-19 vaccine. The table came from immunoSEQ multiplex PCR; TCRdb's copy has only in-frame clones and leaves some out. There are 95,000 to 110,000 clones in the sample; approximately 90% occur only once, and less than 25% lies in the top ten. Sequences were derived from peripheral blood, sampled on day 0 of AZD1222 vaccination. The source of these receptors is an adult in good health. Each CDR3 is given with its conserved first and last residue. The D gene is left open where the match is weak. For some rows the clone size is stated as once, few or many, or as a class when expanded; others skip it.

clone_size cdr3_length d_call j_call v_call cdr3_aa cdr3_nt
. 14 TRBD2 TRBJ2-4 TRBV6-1 CASSEVSGAGRQYF TGTGCCAGCAGTGAAGTTAGCGGGGCGGGCAGGCAGTACTTC
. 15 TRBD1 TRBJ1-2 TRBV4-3 CASSQALQGDYGYTF TGCGCCAGCAGCCAAGCCCTTCAGGGGGACTATGGCTACACCTTC
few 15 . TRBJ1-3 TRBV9 CASSVEAGTGNTIYF TGTGCCAGCAGCGTAGAAGCGGGGACCGGAAACACCATATATTTT
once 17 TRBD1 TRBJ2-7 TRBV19 CARGTEHSKSLSYEQYF TGTGCCAGGGGGACAGAACATTCAAAAAGCCTCTCCTACGAGCAGTACTTC
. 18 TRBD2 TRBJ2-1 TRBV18 CASSPGLAGRSSYNEQFF TGTGCCAGCTCACCGGGACTAGCGGGGCGAAGCTCCTACAATGAGCAGTTCTTC
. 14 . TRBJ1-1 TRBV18 CASSSGTPNTEAFF TGTGCCAGCTCATCCGGGACACCAAACACTGAAGCTTTCTTT
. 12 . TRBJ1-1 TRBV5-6 CASSFPGTEAFF TGTGCCAGCAGCTTCCCCGGGACAGAAGCTTTCTTT
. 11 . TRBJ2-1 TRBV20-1 CSAAGPYEQFF TGCAGTGCCGCCGGCCCCTATGAGCAGTTCTTC
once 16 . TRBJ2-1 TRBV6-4 CASSQEAGGLYNEQFF TGTGCCAGCAGCCAGGAGGCGGGCGGTCTATACAATGAGCAGTTCTTC
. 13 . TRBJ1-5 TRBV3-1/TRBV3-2 CASSQDAIQPQHF TGTGCCAGCAGCCAAGATGCCATACAGCCCCAGCATTTT
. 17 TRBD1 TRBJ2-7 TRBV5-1 CASSFADRVESYYEQYF TGCGCCAGCAGCTTCGCTGACAGGGTCGAAAGCTACTACGAGCAGTACTTC
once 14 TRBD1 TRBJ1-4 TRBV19 CASTRTGPPEKLFF TGTGCCAGTACCCGGACAGGTCCCCCAGAAAAACTGTTTTTT
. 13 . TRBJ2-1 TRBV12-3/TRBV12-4 CASSNPGGNEQFF TGTGCCAGCAGTAATCCTGGGGGCAATGAGCAGTTCTTC
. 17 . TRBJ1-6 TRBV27 CASSFGMAGSYNSPLHF TGTGCCAGCAGTTTTGGCATGGCTGGTTCCTATAATTCACCCCTCCACTTT
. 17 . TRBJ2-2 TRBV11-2 CASSLDLLTSYTGELFF TGTGCCAGCAGCTTAGACCTGTTGACCAGCTACACCGGGGAGCTGTTTTTT
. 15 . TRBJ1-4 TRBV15 CATSRRSGSGEKLFF TGTGCCACCAGCAGAAGATCAGGGTCTGGTGAAAAACTGTTTTTT
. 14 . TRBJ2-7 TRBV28 CASRTPGPKYEQYF TGTGCCAGCAGGACTCCGGGACCCAAATACGAGCAGTACTTC
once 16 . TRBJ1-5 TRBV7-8 CASSLVSGYSNQPQHF TGTGCCAGCAGCTTAGTTTCCGGTTATAGCAATCAGCCCCAGCATTTT
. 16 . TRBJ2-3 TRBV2 CASSEDTGPTTDTQYF TGTGCCAGCAGTGAAGATACGGGCCCTACCACAGATACGCAGTATTTT
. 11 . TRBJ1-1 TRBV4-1 CATKMNTEAFF TGCGCCACCAAAATGAACACTGAAGCTTTCTTT
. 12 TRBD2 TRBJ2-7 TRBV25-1 CASSGLADEQYF TGTGCCAGCAGTGGACTAGCTGACGAGCAGTACTTC
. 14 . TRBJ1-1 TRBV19 CASSLRTKNTEAFF TGTGCCAGTAGCCTGAGGACAAAGAACACTGAAGCTTTCTTT
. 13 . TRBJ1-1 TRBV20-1 CSASKGVGTEAFF TGCAGTGCTAGTAAGGGTGTGGGCACTGAAGCTTTCTTT
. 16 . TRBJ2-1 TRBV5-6 CASSSVSRGEYNEQFF TGTGCCAGCAGCAGCGTGTCGAGGGGGGAGTACAATGAGCAGTTCTTC
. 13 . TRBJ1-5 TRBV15 CATSSGGVQPQHF TGTGCCACCAGCAGCGGAGGGGTACAGCCCCAGCATTTT
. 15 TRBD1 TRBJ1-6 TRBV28 CASSNHRGRVSPLHF TGTGCCAGCAGTAATCACAGGGGGCGCGTTTCACCCCTCCACTTT